The 29 T cell receptor beta chains below all came from one sample that was sequenced in a study of T cell repertoires in cytomegalovirus infection. TCRdb re-called the reads through MiXCR, storing one row per CDR3 protein. Counted here are hundreds of thousands of distinct CDR3 sequences, about 9.2% occurring once; the ten biggest clones make up approximately 2.3%. Sequenced sample: PBMCs. These receptors came from a human donor in good health (CMV status not recorded). Some clones in this sample may be carry-over from other donors' samples.

This clonotype was seen many times. Written as DNA, the CDR3 is TGTGCCAGCAGCTTCAGGGTGTTGGGTCCAAAGGCGCACTCCTACAATGAGCAGTTCTTC. Translating gives CASSFRVLGPKAHSYNEQFF. J is TRBJ2-1 and V is TRBV7-8; D perhaps matches TRBD1 (5 bases). CDR3 size: 20 residues. Germline-derived CDR1 and CDR2 are SGHVS and FQNEAQ. Trimming took 3 bases from V and 0 from J, leaving 24 bases between them.

The gene calls are TRBV20-1 and TRBJ1-5, with D maybe TRBD1 (6 bases). V dropped 3 bases and J dropped 3 bases, with 12 bases sitting between them. The germline V gene has CDR1 DFQATT and CDR2 SNEGSKA (reference sequence). The CDR3 totals 14 residues. The CDR3 region is CSARSRDTNQPQHF. The CDR3, as DNA: TGCAGTGCTAGGTCCCGGGACACCAATCAGCCCCAGCATTTT.

This clonotype came up many times. The chain joins TRBV6-6 to TRBJ2-4, with D uncertain. The CDR3 runs 15 residues. V was trimmed by 0 bases and J by 3 bases, leaving 9 bases between them. Per germline, CDR1 MNHNY and CDR2 SVGAGI (reference sequence). The CDR3 DNA follows: TGTGCCAGCAGTTACTCGAGCAGTAACAAAAACATTCAGTACTTC. It yields the protein CASSYSSSNKNIQYF.

Only a few counts were recorded for this clonotype. The chain is built from TRBV28 and TRBJ2-2, with unresolved D. In germline, CDR1 is MDHEN, CDR2 SYDVKM. This CDR3 region has 14 residues. The ends were cut back, 1 base at V and 2 bases at J, with 5 bases in the middle. CDR3 loop: CASSLLDNTGELFF. The DNA for the CDR3 is TGTGCCAGCAGTTTATTGGACAACACCGGGGAGCTGTTTTTT.

This clonotype was recorded at least ten times. Mismatch with germline at one junction end may stem from a read error. V gene TRBV6-1 combines with J gene TRBJ2-1; possibly TRBD1 for D (5 bases). The CDR3 has 13 residues. Per germline, CDR1 MNHNS and CDR2 SASEGT. The CDR3 loop reads CASRPTVYSEQFF. CDR3 sequence (DNA): TGTGCCAGCAGACCGACAGTTTACAGTGAGCAGTTCTTC.

This clonotype has a count of ten or more. This chain connects TRBV27 to TRBJ2-2; the match to TRBD1 covers 7 bases. This CDR3 comprises 16 residues. Germline values: CDR1 MNHEY, CDR2 SMNVEV (reference sequence). V was clipped by 5 bases and J by 3 bases; unmatched bases: 9. CDR3 protein: CASSPTPDRDTGELFF. Written as DNA, the CDR3 is TGTGCCAGCAGTCCCACTCCCGACAGGGACACCGGGGAGCTGTTTTTT.

This clonotype was counted at least ten times. This chain connects TRBV28 to TRBJ2-1, with TRBD2 matching over 7 bases. CDR1 and CDR2 (germline): MDHEN, SYDVKM. Unmatched junction bases numbered 11, after V lost 5 bases and J lost 4 bases. This CDR3 contains 16 residues. For the CDR3, the DNA is TGTGCCAGCAGTGCCCCCGGGACTACCGGTTACAATGAGCAGTTCTTC. Translated: CASSAPGTTGYNEQFF.

Ten or more counts support this clonotype. The chain is built from TRBV2 and TRBJ1-6, with a tentative D call TRBD1 (6 bases). Germline lookup yields CDR1 SNHLY and CDR2 FYNNEI. V lost 4 bases, J lost 2 bases, and 9 bases lay in between. The CDR3 totals 15 residues. CDR3 nucleotides: TGTGCCAGCAGTGGTAACAGGGCCTATAATTCACCCCTCCACTTT. Encoded protein: CASSGNRAYNSPLHF.

The chain joins TRBV5-1 to TRBJ1-1; no firm D call. Trimming removed 0 bases at V and 1 base at J, with 10 bases between. Per germline, CDR1 SGHRS and CDR2 YFSETQ. This CDR3 contains 15 residues. CDR3 coding DNA: TGCGCCAGCAGCTTGGTCCGGTTGGAGAACACTGAAGCTTTCTTT. The encoded protein is CASSLVRLENTEAFF.

This clonotype came up many times. J is TRBJ1-5 and V is TRBV28, with a weak D call TRBD1 (5 bases). The CDR3 has 16 residues. The V gene lost 2 bases and the J gene lost 5 bases, with 16 bases spanning the gap. Germline assignment: CDR1 MDHEN and CDR2 SYDVKM. The DNA for the CDR3 is TGTGCCAGCAGTTTAGGAGGGGCGCGCCCGGATCAGCCCCAGCATTTT. It specifies CASSLGGARPDQPQHF. Together with reference TRBV28 and TRBJ1-5, the CDR3 gives the full variable domain: DVKVTQSSRYLVKRTGEKVFLECVQDMDHENMFWYRQDPGLGLRLIYFSYDVKMKEKGDIPEGYSVSREKKERFSLILESASTNQTSMYLCASSLGGARPDQPQHFGDGTRLSIL.

This chain uses TRBV9 with TRBJ1-3; weak D call: TRBD1 (5 bases). Trimming took 9 bases from V and 6 from J, leaving 19 bases between them. The CDR3 loop spans 14 amino acids. Germline CDR1 is SGDLS and CDR2 is YYNGEE. CDR3 amino acids: CATQGRGGENTIYF. Written as DNA, the CDR3 is TGTGCCACCCAAGGCCGGGGAGGGGAAAACACCATATATTTT.

This clonotype has at least ten counts. The chain recombines TRBV5-1 with TRBJ1-2; the D gene is possibly TRBD1 (6 bases). The CDR3 loop spans 14 amino acids. Germline V gene lookup returns CDR1 SGHRS and CDR2 YFSETQ. V gave up 0 bases and J gave up 4 bases, with 10 bases separating them. CDR3 nucleotide sequence: TGCGCCAGCAGCTTGGACGGGGGCGGCTATGGCTACACCTTC. It is translated as CASSLDGGGYGYTF.

This clonotype was observed at least ten times. This chain connects TRBV20-1 to TRBJ1-3; no clear D. The CDR3 totals 12 residues. From germline, CDR1 is DFQATT and CDR2 SNEGSKA (reference sequence). Trimming pared 3 bases from V and 0 bases from J, leaving 3 bases between. The chain's CDR3 is CSASPSGNTIYF. Written as DNA, the CDR3 is TGCAGTGCTAGCCCCTCTGGAAACACCATATATTTT.

This clonotype was recorded at least ten times. CDR3 in DNA: TGTGCCAGCAGCTTAGGTAGGAGCTCCTACAATGAGCAGTTCTTC. As protein: CASSLGRSSYNEQFF. The rearrangement joins TRBV11-2 to TRBJ2-1, with no clear D. This CDR3 comprises 15 residues. Trimming cost V 1 base and J 0 bases, with 7 bases left between them. Germline CDR1 is SGHAT and CDR2 is FQNNGV.

This clonotype was seen many times. The rearrangement joins TRBV7-6 to TRBJ2-1; TRBD2 agrees at 11 bases. The junction had 18 bases not matched to a gene; V was cut back by 6 bases and J by 5 bases. Germline loops: CDR1 SGHVS, CDR2 FNYEAQ. The CDR3 extends over 19 amino acids. The CDR3 region is CASSPTGLAGGGFHNEQFF. As DNA, the CDR3 is TGTGCCAGCAGTCCAACCGGGCTAGCGGGGGGCGGGTTCCACAATGAGCAGTTCTTC.

This chain uses TRBV19 with TRBJ2-1; no firm D call. The CDR3 is 11 residues long. Trimming removed 2 bases from V and 8 bases from J, with 4 bases in between. CDR1 and CDR2 from the germline V gene are LNHDA and SQIVND (reference sequence). The CDR3 region is CASSIRHEQFF. DNA of the CDR3: TGTGCCAGTAGTATACGGCATGAGCAGTTCTTC.

This clonotype was seen at least ten times. The chain has TRBV7-9 and TRBJ2-3, with TRBD2 matching over 12 bases. CDR1 SEHNR and CDR2 FQNEAQ come from the germline V gene (reference sequence). V lost 2 bases and J lost 5; bases outside the gene matches: 20. The CDR3 runs to 21 residues. The CDR3 sequence: CASSLKRILAGGPSGGDTQYF. As DNA, the CDR3 is TGTGCCAGCAGCTTAAAAAGGATCCTAGCGGGGGGGCCTTCCGGCGGAGATACGCAGTATTTT.

This clonotype showed up just a few times. The chain couples TRBV20-1 to TRBJ2-1; D not resolved. This CDR3 is 14 amino acids long. Germline-derived CDR1 and CDR2 are DFQATT and SNEGSKA (reference sequence). The V and J ends lost 3 bases and 0 bases respectively, with 9 bases between them. CDR3: CSARAGRSYNEQFF. DNA for the CDR3: TGCAGTGCTAGGGCTGGACGCTCCTACAATGAGCAGTTCTTC.

This clonotype was recorded at least ten times. The chain carries TRBV12-3 or TRBV12-4 and TRBJ1-4; D may be TRBD1 (5 bases). Trimming left V 5 bases short and J 7 bases short, with 11 bases between. The CDR3 covers 13 residues. The CDR3 loop reads CASSVQGGEKLFF. DNA for the CDR3: TGTGCCAGCAGTGTGCAGGGCGGTGAAAAACTGTTTTTT.

Concerning this clonotype: A much larger clone differs from this one at a single base, so this may be a read error. V usage is TRBV20-1 and J usage is TRBJ1-5; D is unresolved. CDR3 length: 14 amino acids. Germline CDR1 DFQATT, CDR2 SNEGSKA (reference sequence). The CDR3 loop is CSARARRGNQHQHF. The CDR3 DNA follows: TGCAGTGCTAGAGCAAGAAGAGGAAATCAGCACCAGCATTTT.

This clonotype turned up a few times. V and J are TRBV6-6 and TRBJ1-6; D gene ambiguous. Germline V CDR1 and CDR2: MNHNY, SVGAGI (reference sequence). Trimming removed 6 bases at V and 8 bases at J, with 14 bases between. The length of the CDR3 is 14 residues. The CDR3: CASSPRPLHSPLHF. The CDR3 DNA follows: TGTGCCAGCAGCCCCAGACCTCTGCATTCACCCCTCCACTTT.

Many counts were recorded for this clonotype. The CDR3 sequence is CASSPLSGGSYNEQFF. CDR3 DNA: TGTGCCAGCAGTCCCCTCAGCGGGGGGTCCTACAATGAGCAGTTCTTC. V usage is TRBV6-5 and J usage is TRBJ2-1; 9 nucleotides line up with TRBD2. The trim removed 5 bases at V and 1 base at J, leaving 6 bases unmatched. This CDR3 has 16 residues. Germline assignment: CDR1 MNHEY and CDR2 SVGAGI.

The CDR3 loop reads CASSELGLAVSYEQYF. The CDR3 region has the DNA TGTGCCAGCAGTGAATTGGGACTAGCGGTCTCCTACGAGCAGTACTTC. The V and J genes are TRBV25-1 and TRBJ2-7, with TRBD2 identical over 11 bases. J lost 0 bases, V lost 1 base, and 2 bases had no gene match. The CDR3 extends over 16 amino acids. CDR1 is MGHDK and CDR2 is SYGVNS in the germline V gene.

This clonotype was observed a few times. The V and J genes are TRBV7-3 and TRBJ2-1, with D possibly being TRBD1 (6 bases). The V gene lost 5 bases and the J gene lost 8 bases, with 16 bases spanning the gap. CDR3 size: 14 residues. CDR1 SGHTA and CDR2 FQGTGA come from the germline V gene. The DNA for the CDR3 is TGTGCCAGCAGCCCCTGGACAGTCGGCGATGAGCAGTTCTTC. Translation gives CASSPWTVGDEQFF.

Ten or more counts support this clonotype. V is TRBV27 and J is TRBJ2-1; D assignment may be TRBD1 or TRBD2 (5 bases each). Germline assignment: CDR1 MNHEY and CDR2 SMNVEV (reference sequence). With 3 bases removed from V and 0 bases from J, the gap between germline ends came to 9 bases. The CDR3 runs to 15 residues. CDR3 bases: TGTGCCAGCAGTTTTGGGGGTAACTCCTACAATGAGCAGTTCTTC. Its protein is CASSFGGNSYNEQFF.

This clonotype was counted ten times or more. The rearrangement joins TRBV7-9 to TRBJ2-1, with TRBD1 matching 8 bases. CDR3 length: 15 amino acids. The J segment lost 6 bases and the V segment lost 5 bases, leaving 9 bases of the junction unmatched. Germline V CDR1 and CDR2: SEHNR, FQNEAQ (reference sequence). CDR3 DNA: TGTGCCAGCAGCGAAGGACAGGGTTTGGTCAATGAGCAGTTCTTC. As protein: CASSEGQGLVNEQFF. Complete variable domain (other parts from reference TRBV7-9 and TRBJ2-1): DTGVSQNPRHKITKRGQNVTFRCDPISEHNRLYWYRQTLGQGPEFLTYFQNEAQLEKSRLLSDRFSAERPKGSFSTLEIQRTEQGDSAMYLCASSEGQGLVNEQFFGPGTRLTVL.

The rearrangement joins TRBV6-6 to TRBJ1-5; no definite D call. This CDR3 has 12 residues. Germline V gene lookup returns CDR1 MNHNY and CDR2 SVGAGI (reference sequence). With 5 bases removed from V and 9 bases from J, the gap between germline ends came to 11 bases. CDR3 region: CASSTPAGPQHF. The CDR3 DNA follows: TGTGCCAGCAGTACCCCAGCGGGGCCCCAGCATTTT.

Ten or more counts support this clonotype. The V and J genes are TRBV10-3 and TRBJ2-1; 9 bases match TRBD1. Germline V gene sequence: CDR1 ENHRY, CDR2 SYGVKD. Trimming at V came to 3 bases and at J to 1 base, leaving 10 bases not matched to a gene. This CDR3 is 18 amino acids long. The CDR3 reads CAISDPTGGGGSYNEQFF. The CDR3, as DNA: TGTGCCATCAGTGACCCGACAGGGGGTGGTGGGTCCTACAATGAGCAGTTCTTC.

The rearrangement links TRBV4-3 to TRBJ2-1, with TRBD1 matching over 8 bases. V dropped 1 base and J dropped 6; count of bases not matched to a gene: 2. The CDR3 covers 14 residues. Germline V gene lookup returns CDR1 LGHNA and CDR2 YSLEER. The CDR3 DNA follows: TGCGCCAGCAGCCAAGGACAGGGGAGCAATGAGCAGTTCTTC. This gives the protein CASSQGQGSNEQFF.